Here is one T cell receptor (beta chain) with its context. Its antigen is still unknown. The conserved closing phenylalanine or tryptophan is absent in this CDR3, likely reflecting a read error. Systemically healthy Caucasian individuals from Russia, 35 to 40 in total and aged roughly 6 to 100 years, were included as donors. Approximately 10 milliliters of peripheral blood were collected from each donor into EDTA-treated Vacutainer tubes. Ficoll-Paque density-gradient centrifugation was used to isolate PBMCs, with at least 7 million per sample. Total RNA, at least 6 micrograms per sample, was extracted from PBMCs with Trizol reagent. The percentages of naive CD45RAhigh/CD27high T cells were determined by flow cytometry on a PBMC aliquot from every donor. The record originates from a study of blood T cells in healthy people across ages (dated by TCRdb to about 2015). Study-wide context: In model experiments, template switching captured about one uniquely barcoded TCR beta cDNA molecule for every two T cells. To avoid experimental bias, donors of different ages were spread randomly across the sequencing lanes. The study analyzed two additional independent replicas of 1 million unique cDNA reads from the same blood draw for two donors, one aged 18 to 29 and one aged 80 or older. To track age-related changes in TCR beta repertoire diversity, the study relied on deep sequencing normalized with unique cDNA molecular identifiers. The donors were divided into four age groups: young (average around 15 years), middle-aged (over 35), aged (approximately 62) and long-lived (roughly 82). Broad study findings and their caveats: Compared with the aged group, more naive CD4+ T cells, fewer expanded clones and increased TCR diversity were shown by the long-lived group, suggesting age selection. Observed TCR beta diversity per million T cells fell roughly linearly with age, and a significant reduction was already apparent by age around 36. Estimates of total diversity based on one million sequenced T cells were regarded as lower bounds and as underestimates. Observed TCR beta diversity correlated strongly with the percentage of naive T cells measured by flow cytometry. Donor CMV infection status was unknown, potentially confounding age-related changes in expanded clonotypes. Bulk unsorted PBMC profiling prevented conclusive comparison of naive and antigen-experienced compartments.

The CDR3 length is 15 residues, termini included. Left in the record is the CDR3 DNA by itself, 45 bases read in frame from the first base. V is trimmed back by 5 bases and J by 5 bases, and the junction contains 10 bases that no gene match accounts for. In the germline V gene, CDR1 corresponds to MNHEY and CDR2 to SVGEGT. The protocol used for the library was 5' RACE. The instrument was an Illumina HiSeq 2500. A second PCR of roughly 7 to 11 cycles was performed with a sample-barcoded 5' primer and a J-beta primer mix. A template-switch 5' adaptor carrying 12 random nucleotides introduced a unique molecular identifier onto each TCR beta cDNA molecule. Each sample yielded at least 2.5 million CDR3-containing paired-end reads. The Mint cDNA synthesis kit, primed by a TRBC-specific oligonucleotide, was used to synthesize first-strand cDNA from all RNA. After uracil-DNA glycosylase treatment, a first 18-cycle PCR used universal primers M1SS and BC2_uni_R on all cDNA. The source study handled its data this way. For normalization, 1 million high-quality reads were randomly selected from each sample, with every read carrying a distinct molecular identifier. Instead of being binned into consensus sequences, reads that shared molecular identifiers were thrown out. MiTCR, run with a Q25 quality threshold and the strictest error-elimination algorithm, handled CDR3 identification, clonotype clustering and error correction. A nonparametric unseen species model with Euler transformation was used to estimate a lower bound on total TCR beta diversity. TCRdb reanalyzed the raw reads on its own, using fastp at Q25 for trimming and MiXCR for clone calling, and kept in-frame beta chains. All rows with the same CDR3 protein become a single entry with the most common DNA and genes. The V and J calls shown here were made by TCRdb, not taken from the authors' results. This sample is represented by some 550,000 distinct CDR3 sequences; more than 45% of them were singletons. The ten biggest clones cover 20% to 25% of the sample.

The specimen sequenced was blood. The rearrangement combines TRBV6-2 or TRBV6-3 with TRBJ2-3, with TRBD1 matching 7 junction bases. The source of this sequence is a man aged 80 or over in good health. The nucleotides read TGTGCCAGCAGTCCTGACAGGGTCGCCGGAGATACGCAGTATCTT. Its translation reads: CASSPDRVAGDTQYL.